Below are 21 T cell receptor beta chains sequenced from a single sample in a study of blood T cells in healthy people across ages. A second PCR of 7 to 11 cycles used a sample-barcoded 5' primer and a J-beta primer mix. Each CDR3 protein is one row after TCRdb ran MiXCR on the 5' RACE reads. Among hundreds of thousands of distinct CDR3 sequences listed, about half were seen once. Specimen: blood. Receptors originate from a man aged 55 to 70 in good health.

V usage is TRBV4-2 and J usage is TRBJ2-1, with 9 bases aligning to TRBD2. Trimming cost V 0 bases and J 8 bases; bases outside gene matches: 5. Germline loops: CDR1 LGHNA, CDR2 YNFKEQ. CDR3 length: 15 amino acids. The CDR3 is CASSQDASGVDEQFF. CDR3 nucleotides: TGTGCCAGCAGCCAAGACGCTAGCGGGGTAGATGAGCAGTTCTTC.

This clonotype was observed a few times. The chain has TRBV20-1 and TRBJ2-3; D perhaps matches TRBD2 (5 bases). Germline V gives CDR1 DFQATT, CDR2 SNEGSKA (reference sequence). Deletions cut 4 bases from V and 1 base from J, with 12 bases between. The CDR3 is 14 residues long. DNA of the CDR3: TGCAGTGCTACCCCCGGGGTCGGCACAGATACGCAGTATTTT. Residues: CSATPGVGTDTQYF.

Only one count was recorded for this clonotype. This chain links TRBV20-1 with TRBJ1-1; maybe TRBD1 (5 bases). V lost 7 bases to trimming and J lost 1 base, with 13 bases between them. The germline CDR1 and CDR2 sequences are DFQATT and SNEGSKA (reference sequence). This CDR3 comprises 13 residues. The CDR3 region is CSVSQQGNTEAFF. DNA of the CDR3: TGCAGTGTTAGTCAGCAGGGGAACACTGAAGCTTTCTTT.

In the case of this clonotype: One end of the junction does not line up with germline, which may come from a read error. This chain uses TRBV29-1 with TRBJ2-4; D remains unclear. The J call may be in error: the DNA end matches TRBJ2-7 better. This CDR3 spans 11 amino acids. Germline loops: CDR1 SQVTM, CDR2 ANQGSEA. The CDR3 is CNVLVTYEQYF. DNA for the CDR3: TGCAACGTTCTCGTTACCTACGAGCAGTACTTC.

V gene TRBV6-1 combines with J gene TRBJ2-3; D uncertain. This CDR3 has 15 amino acids. The V and J ends lost 5 bases and 1 base respectively, with 13 bases between them. Germline V lookup: CDR1 MNHNS, CDR2 SASEGT. The CDR3 DNA follows: TGTGCCAGCAGTACGGCCTACCCGGGCACAGATACGCAGTATTTT. Residues: CASSTAYPGTDTQYF.

This rearrangement joins TRBV3-1 to TRBJ2-7, with D possibly being TRBD1 or TRBD2 (6 bases each). V lost 2 bases to trimming and J lost 11 bases, with 19 bases between them. The CDR3 runs 14 residues. Germline V gene sequence: CDR1 LGHDT, CDR2 YNNKEL (reference sequence). In DNA, the CDR3 is TGTGCCAGCAGCCAACAGGGGAGAAAGGGCGGGGAGTACTTC. Amino acids: CASSQQGRKGGEYF.

This CDR3 is CSASGGSGGKQETQYF. CDR3 nucleotides: TGCAGTGCTAGTGGGGGTAGCGGGGGAAAACAAGAGACCCAGTACTTC. The chain links TRBV20-1 to TRBJ2-5; 9 bases map to TRBD2. The CDR3 length is 16 residues. Germline V gives CDR1 DFQATT, CDR2 SNEGSKA (reference sequence). Trimming removed 3 bases from V and 2 bases from J; junction bases left unmatched: 10.

The chain employs TRBV20-1 and TRBJ2-1; perhaps TRBD2 as D (6 bases). Germline CDR1 and CDR2: DFQATT and SNEGSKA (reference sequence). The V gene lost 1 base and the J gene lost 0 bases, with 10 bases spanning the gap. The CDR3 sequence is 15 residues long. CDR3 amino acids: CSARGDSSSYNEQFF. The CDR3, as DNA: TGCAGTGCTAGAGGGGACTCCAGCTCCTACAATGAGCAGTTCTTC.

This rearrangement joins TRBV11-1 to TRBJ2-5, with D tentatively TRBD1 or TRBD2 (5 bases each). Trimming took 2 bases from V and 11 from J, leaving 30 bases between them. The CDR3 loop spans 18 amino acids. Germline V lookup: CDR1 SGHAT, CDR2 FQDESV (reference sequence). The CDR3 DNA is TGTGCCAGCAGCTTACCAAGAGTAGGACGGAGTCGGGGCAATGAGCAGTACTTC. This codes for CASSLPRVGRSRGNEQYF. Drawing the rest from reference TRBV11-1 and TRBJ2-5, the complete variable domain is EAEVAQSPRYKITEKSQAVAFWCDPISGHATLYWYRQILGQGPELLVQFQDESVVDDSQLPKDRFSAERLKGVDSTLKIQPAELGDSAMYLCASSLPRVGRSRGNEQYFGPGTRLLVL.

This sequence joins TRBV4-1 and TRBJ2-1, with 8 bases identical to TRBD2. The CDR3 has 15 amino acids. From germline, CDR1 is MGHRA and CDR2 YSYEKL. V lost 6 bases, J lost 5 bases, and 9 bases stayed unmatched. The chain's CDR3 is CASRLVAGMNNEQFF. In DNA, the CDR3 is TGCGCCAGCAGACTCGTAGCGGGGATGAACAATGAGCAGTTCTTC.

The chain recombines TRBV20-1 with TRBJ1-2; D is unclear. The CDR3 has 13 residues. Germline V gene lookup returns CDR1 DFQATT and CDR2 SNEGSKA (reference sequence). V was trimmed by 2 bases and J by 6 bases, leaving 13 bases between them. The CDR3 sequence: CSARLARPDGYTF. The CDR3 DNA reads as TGCAGTGCTAGACTCGCAAGACCCGATGGCTACACCTTC.

This chain uses TRBV27 with TRBJ2-7; 8 bases agree with TRBD1. V was pared by 6 bases and J by 4 bases, with 11 bases of the junction left unmatched. The CDR3 has 15 residues. Germline assignment: CDR1 MNHEY and CDR2 SMNVEV (reference sequence). CDR3 amino acids: CASRSLQGGFYEQYF. CDR3 DNA sequence: TGTGCCAGCAGGTCGCTACAGGGGGGTTTTTACGAGCAGTACTTC.

The chain carries TRBV20-1 and TRBJ1-2, with 7 nucleotides matching TRBD1. The CDR3 length is 15 residues. The J segment lost 2 bases and the V segment lost 3 bases, leaving 9 bases of the junction unmatched. CDR1 and CDR2 from the germline V gene are DFQATT and SNEGSKA (reference sequence). The CDR3 sequence is CSASPTRQGNYGYTF. CDR3 sequence (DNA): TGCAGTGCTAGCCCTACTAGACAGGGCAACTATGGCTACACCTTC.

This clonotype was counted ten times or more. This chain uses TRBV30 with TRBJ1-1, with D maybe TRBD1 (6 bases). The V and J ends lost 3 bases and 4 bases respectively, with 12 bases between them. There are 13 residues in the CDR3. Germline CDR1 reads GTSNPN; CDR2 reads SVGIG (reference sequence). This CDR3 is CAWSLARGTEAFF. The CDR3 nucleotides are TGTGCCTGGAGCTTAGCCAGGGGCACTGAAGCTTTCTTT.

This clonotype has a handful of counts. This chain uses TRBV7-2 with TRBJ2-1; TRBD2 might be the D (5 bases). CDR3 size: 12 residues. The V gene lost 3 bases and the J gene lost 12 bases, with 12 bases spanning the gap. Germline lookup yields CDR1 SGHTA and CDR2 FQGNSA. The DNA of the CDR3 is TGTGCCAGCAGCTTTGGACTGGTCGGGCAGTTCTTC. Residues: CASSFGLVGQFF.

The chain recombines TRBV27 with TRBJ2-7; D might be TRBD2 (5 bases). Germline CDR1 reads MNHEY; CDR2 reads SMNVEV (reference sequence). The CDR3 runs to 15 residues. V shed 2 bases and J shed 0 bases, with 11 bases lying between them. CDR3 nucleotide sequence: TGTGCCAGCAGTTTAGATGGGGAGAGCTCCTACGAGCAGTACTTC. As protein: CASSLDGESSYEQYF.

This chain links TRBV12-3 or TRBV12-4 with TRBJ1-1; no reliable D call. The V end was cut by 5 bases, the J end by 0 bases, with 10 bases between. The CDR3 loop spans 14 amino acids. The CDR3 region has the DNA TGTGCCAGCAGTCCGACGGTTATGAACACTGAAGCTTTCTTT. Amino acid sequence: CASSPTVMNTEAFF.

The table lists this clonotype with a few counts. V is TRBV20-1 and J is TRBJ1-2; D not certain. V lost 6 bases, J lost 4 bases, and 21 bases lay in between. There are 15 residues in the CDR3. Germline V CDR1 and CDR2: DFQATT, SNEGSKA (reference sequence). CDR3 sequence reads: CSAPSDRQARYGYTF. The CDR3 DNA reads as TGCAGTGCACCGTCGGACCGCCAAGCCCGCTATGGCTACACCTTC.

This chain uses TRBV11-1 with TRBJ1-3; D is unclear. There are 14 residues in the CDR3. CDR1 and CDR2 from the germline V gene are SGHAT and FQDESV (reference sequence). V lost 6 bases, J lost 4 bases, and 13 bases lay in between. The CDR3 region is CASSRTSVGNTIYF. The CDR3 region has the DNA TGTGCCAGCAGTCGGACCTCGGTCGGAAACACCATATATTTT.

At least ten counts were recorded for this clonotype. The rearrangement links TRBV29-1 to TRBJ1-2; D unresolved. V lost 0 bases to trimming and J lost 2 bases, with 7 bases between them. The CDR3 is 13 amino acids. Germline V gene lookup returns CDR1 SQVTM and CDR2 ANQGSEA. CDR3 loop: CSVEEVANYGYTF. The CDR3 DNA reads TGCAGCGTTGAAGAGGTAGCCAACTATGGCTACACCTTC.

This clonotype was found a few times. The chain joins TRBV15 to TRBJ2-7; D gene unclear. The CDR3 has 14 amino acids. The germline V gene has CDR1 LNHNV and CDR2 YYDKDF (reference sequence). The V end lost 0 bases, the J end lost 0 bases, and 6 bases lay between the germline ends. CDR3 nucleotides: TGTGCCACCAGCAGAGATGGTTACTCCTACGAGCAGTACTTC. The encoded protein is CATSRDGYSYEQYF.